These T cell receptor beta chains were read from a single sample in a study of blood T cell repertoires in COVID-19. The table came from immunoSEQ multiplex PCR; TCRdb's copy has only in-frame clones and leaves some out. In the table there are about 210,000 clones, around 91% of which are singletons. The specimen sequenced was peripheral blood. These receptors were taken from a woman in her thirties or forties with acute or convalescent COVID-19. CDR3s include the opening cysteine and the closing phenylalanine or tryptophan. The order of the fields is J gene, D gene, clone size, CDR3 length, V gene, CDR3 DNA, CDR3 protein. D genes are given only for firm matches. A clone size is listed for some rows: how often the clone was seen (once, few, many), or a class if it is expanded.

TRBJ1-5	TRBD1	.	16	TRBV6-1	TGTGCCAGCAGTGGCCGGAGACAGGGAAGGGATCAGCCCCAGCATTTT	CASSGRRQGRDQPQHF
TRBJ1-4	.	.	13	TRBV5-1	TGCGCCAGCAGCCCCGGACACGCCGAAAAACTGTTTTTT	CASSPGHAEKLFF
TRBJ2-3	TRBD1	.	15	TRBV10-3	TGTGCCATCAGCGACGGGACAGGGAACACAGATACGCAGTATTTT	CAISDGTGNTDTQYF
TRBJ2-1	.	.	16	TRBV7-3	TGTGCCAGCAGCTCCCCATCGGGACTTAGGTCGGGGGAGCAGTTCTTC	CASSSPSGLRSGEQFF
TRBJ1-1	.	.	12	TRBV6-6	TGTGCCAGCAGTTTCCGTCGGACTGAAGCTTTCTTT	CASSFRRTEAFF
TRBJ1-5	.	.	13	TRBV7-6	TGTGCCAGCAGCTTTCAGGGGAATCAGCCCCAGCATTTT	CASSFQGNQPQHF
TRBJ1-1	TRBD1	.	14	TRBV27	TGTGCCAGCAGTCCCGCGGGACAGACCACTGAAGCTTTCTTT	CASSPAGQTTEAFF
TRBJ2-1	TRBD2	.	17	TRBV2	TGTGCCAACCACGGACCTAGCGGGGGGAGCTCCTACAATGAGCAGTTCTTC	CANHGPSGGSSYNEQFF
TRBJ1-3	.	.	12	TRBV2	TGTGCCAGCGGGCAGGGCTCAAACACCATATATTTT	CASGQGSNTIYF
TRBJ1-1	.	.	13	TRBV19	TGTGCCAGTAGTTGGGGAGGGAACACTGAAGCTTTCTTT	CASSWGGNTEAFF
TRBJ1-5	.	once	14	TRBV27	TGTGCCAGCAGGATCGGGGGTAGCAATCAGCCCCAGCATTTT	CASRIGGSNQPQHF
TRBJ2-5	TRBD2	.	16	TRBV9	TGTGCCAGCAGCGTGACTAGCGGGGCGTACCAAGAGACCCAGTACTTC	CASSVTSGAYQETQYF
TRBJ1-5	.	.	14	TRBV7-6	TGTGCCAGCAGCCTCGGGTCGTTCAATCAGCCCCAGCATTTT	CASSLGSFNQPQHF
TRBJ1-1	TRBD1	.	16	TRBV5-1	TGCGCCAGCAGCTCGGGACAGGGTCCTGTCCGCACTGAAGCTTTCTTT	CASSSGQGPVRTEAFF
TRBJ1-4	.	.	17	TRBV5-8	TGTGCCAGCAGCTTGTTCCAGGGCCCTCGGTCTAATGAAAAACTGTTTTTT	CASSLFQGPRSNEKLFF
TRBJ1-1	TRBD1	few	16	TRBV5-4	TGTGCCAGCAGCTTGGCCCCTGGGACAGGTAACACTGAAGCTTTCTTT	CASSLAPGTGNTEAFF
TRBJ2-2	.	.	16	TRBV18	TGTGCCAGCTCACCTGGCGGGGCGAGTGACACCGGGGAGCTGTTTTTT	CASSPGGASDTGELFF
TRBJ1-1	TRBD1	.	12	TRBV2	TGTGCCAGCCAAAGGGGGCAGGAGGAAGCTTTCTTT	CASQRGQEEAFF
TRBJ2-1	.	.	15	TRBV5-5	TGTGCCAGCAGCTTCGTGGGGGGCTCCTACAATGAGCAGTTCTTC	CASSFVGGSYNEQFF
TRBJ2-2	TRBD1	.	16	TRBV9	TGTGCCAGCAGCGAACCGGGACAGGAGAACACCGGGGAGCTGTTTTTT	CASSEPGQENTGELFF
TRBJ1-2	.	.	14	TRBV5-8	TGTGCCAGCAGCTTGATGGGGGCCGACTATGGCTACACCTTC	CASSLMGADYGYTF
TRBJ2-3	TRBD1	.	13	TRBV6-5	TGTGCCAGCAGGAGACAGGGTGCGGATACGCAGTATTTT	CASRRQGADTQYF
TRBJ1-3	.	.	15	TRBV30	TGTGCCTGGAGTCTTTACGGGACTGTAGGAAACACCATATATTTT	CAWSLYGTVGNTIYF
TRBJ1-2	.	once	15	TRBV9	TGTGCCAGCAGCGCGGGGGCGGGGGTATTCTATGGCTACACCTTC	CASSAGAGVFYGYTF
TRBJ1-3	.	few	15	TRBV3-1/TRBV3-2	TGTGCCAGCAGCCAAGACAGGGTCTCTGGAAACACCATATATTTT	CASSQDRVSGNTIYF
TRBJ1-1	.	.	14	TRBV11-2	TGTGCCAGCAGCTTTAGCGGGGCGGACACTGAAGCTTTCTTT	CASSFSGADTEAFF
TRBJ2-3	.	.	16	TRBV6-1	TGTGCCAGCAGTGTCCCTAGCCGAAGACCCACAGATACGCAGTATTTT	CASSVPSRRPTDTQYF
TRBJ1-6	TRBD1	.	14	TRBV2	TGTGCCATACAACCGGGACAGGGAGGTTCACCCCTCCACTTT	CAIQPGQGGSPLHF
TRBJ2-1	TRBD1	.	17	TRBV9	TGTGCCAGCAGCGTAGCCAATCCGGGACAGAGATACAATGAGCAGTTCTTC	CASSVANPGQRYNEQFF
TRBJ1-3	.	.	13	TRBV6-5	TGTGCCAGCAGTACAGGGAATGGAAACACCATATATTTT	CASSTGNGNTIYF
TRBJ2-1	TRBD1	.	15	TRBV6-5	TGTGCCAGCAGCTATACAGGGGAATTGATCCATGAGCAGTTCTTC	CASSYTGELIHEQFF
TRBJ2-5	TRBD1	.	14	TRBV18	TGTGCCAGCTCACAACGGGACAGGTCAGAGACCCAGTACTTC	CASSQRDRSETQYF
TRBJ1-2	TRBD1	.	16	TRBV19	TGTGCCAGTAGTAAGAGGACAGGCATGGAAACGAATGGCTACACCTTC	CASSKRTGMETNGYTF
TRBJ2-1	.	.	15	TRBV6-5	TGTGCCAGCAGTTACTCGACAAGTTCCTACAATGAGCAGTTCTTC	CASSYSTSSYNEQFF
TRBJ2-1	.	.	13	TRBV5-8	TGTGCCAGCAGCTTTCTCAGTTACAATGAGCAGTTCTTC	CASSFLSYNEQFF
TRBJ2-1	TRBD2	.	16	TRBV5-1	TGCGCCAGCAGCTTGGCCGGCGGGGGGTTATACAATGAGCAGTTCTTC	CASSLAGGGLYNEQFF
TRBJ1-3	.	few	15	TRBV4-1	TGCGCCAGCAGCCGGACACTTTCCTCTGGAAACACCATATATTTT	CASSRTLSSGNTIYF
TRBJ2-3	TRBD2	.	16	TRBV20-1	TGCAGTGCTAGTAAAGGACTAGCGGGGAGCACAGATACGCAGTATTTT	CSASKGLAGSTDTQYF
TRBJ2-1	TRBD1	.	15	TRBV27	TGTGCCAGCAGTTTAGCGGCAGGGGGCGAACTTGAGCAGTTCTTC	CASSLAAGGELEQFF
TRBJ1-6	.	once	13	TRBV27	TGTGCCAGCAGTTTCGAGGGTCCGGTGGCCCTCCACTTT	CASSFEGPVALHF
TRBJ1-1	TRBD1	.	14	TRBV10-3	TGTGCCATCAGGCTGACAGGGGTGGACACTGAAGCTTTCTTT	CAIRLTGVDTEAFF
TRBJ1-1	.	many	16	TRBV3-1/TRBV3-2	TGTGCCAGCAGCCCCCGTTCTCTTGGGGGCTTGACTGAAGCTTTCTTT	CASSPRSLGGLTEAFF
TRBJ2-2	.	.	15	TRBV25-1	TGTGCCAGCAGTGAGAGGCATCTTACCACCGGGGAGCTGTTTTTT	CASSERHLTTGELFF
TRBJ1-1	TRBD1	.	15	TRBV4-1	TGCGCCAGCAGCCAAGCTGACAGGGTTGGCACTGAAGCTTTCTTT	CASSQADRVGTEAFF
TRBJ2-1	TRBD2	.	12	TRBV29-1	TGCAGCGTGACTAGCGGGGAGAATGAGCAGTTCTTC	CSVTSGENEQFF
TRBJ2-3	TRBD2	.	14	TRBV6-6	TGTGCCAGCAGACTAGCGGGGGGCACAGATACGCAGTATTTT	CASRLAGGTDTQYF
TRBJ2-3	TRBD2	.	17	TRBV3-1/TRBV3-2	TGTGCCAGCAGCCAACCCCAGCGGGGGGGCTGGACAGATACGCAGTATTTT	CASSQPQRGGWTDTQYF
TRBJ1-3	.	few	15	TRBV2	TGTGCCAGCAGGGAACAGGCCTACTCTGGAAACACCATATATTTT	CASREQAYSGNTIYF